These T cell receptor beta chains were read from a single sample in a study of blood T cell repertoires in COVID-19. The assay was immunoSEQ multiplex PCR, and TCRdb's table has in-frame clones only and misses some. This repertoire shows tens of thousands of clones, around three quarters found once; its top ten account for approximately 34%. Input material: peripheral blood. Source of these receptors: a woman aged 70-85 years with acute or convalescent COVID-19. The CDR3 runs from the conserved cysteine through the conserved F or W. The D gene is left open where the match is weak. Size tells how often a clone was seen (once, few, many) or the class of an expanded clone, and some rows leave it out.

NA,TRBJ2-7,TRBD1,TRBV29-1,TGCAGCGTTGTAGGGACAGGGGCCTACGAGCAGTACTTC,CSVVGTGAYEQYF
NA,TRBJ1-3,NA,TRBV18,TGTGCCAGCTCACCCGCGACGACACGAGCCGGAAACACCATATATTTT,CASSPATTRAGNTIYF
NA,TRBJ1-2,NA,TRBV27,TGTGCCAGCAGTTTTCAACGGGGGACTGGTGGCTACACCTTC,CASSFQRGTGGYTF
NA,TRBJ1-2,NA,TRBV4-1,TGCGCCAGCAGCCAAGATCAGGGTCCCTATGGCTACACCTTC,CASSQDQGPYGYTF
NA,TRBJ1-4,NA,TRBV2,TGTGCCAGCAATCGGAACGGGAATGAAAAACTGTTTTTT,CASNRNGNEKLFF
NA,TRBJ2-3,NA,TRBV2,TGTGCCAGCAAGACCGGGACTCGAGGGAAGGCAGATACGCAGTATTTT,CASKTGTRGKADTQYF
once,TRBJ1-1,NA,TRBV6-5,TGTGCCAGCCGACAATGGGACAAGAACACTGAAGCTTTCTTT,CASRQWDKNTEAFF
NA,TRBJ2-7,NA,TRBV7-2,TGTGCCAGCAGCTTAGGTGGCCGTAGCGGAGCCTACGAGCAGTACTTC,CASSLGGRSGAYEQYF
once,TRBJ1-1,NA,TRBV5-8,TGTGCCAGCAGCTCGACGTTGGGGACTTACACTGAAGCTTTCTTT,CASSSTLGTYTEAFF
once,TRBJ2-3,NA,TRBV12-5,TGTGCTAGTGGTTTGGTAGTTACCTCATCGGGCACAGATACGCAGTATTTT,CASGLVVTSSGTDTQYF
NA,TRBJ2-7,NA,TRBV20-1,TGCAGTGCTTTGACGGAGGAGCAGTACTTC,CSALTEEQYF
NA,TRBJ1-2,TRBD1,TRBV19,TGTGCCAGTAGTGTCCGGACAGGGGGCAGTGGAGATAACTATGGCTACACCTTC,CASSVRTGGSGDNYGYTF
NA,TRBJ1-5,NA,TRBV10-3,TGTGCCATCAGCGCAGGGTCGGGCAATCAGCCCCAGCATTTT,CAISAGSGNQPQHF
NA,TRBJ2-3,NA,TRBV5-5,TGTGCCAGCAGCTTGACAGATTTTAGCACAGATACGCAGTATTTT,CASSLTDFSTDTQYF
NA,TRBJ2-7,TRBD1,TRBV29-1,TGCAGCGTTGAAGAAGGGGGACAGGGTGGCGAGCAGTACTTC,CSVEEGGQGGEQYF
NA,TRBJ2-6,TRBD1,TRBV7-2,TGTGCCAGCAGCTTAAAAGGGAGACAGGGAACATCCGGGGCCAACGTCCTGACTTTC,CASSLKGRQGTSGANVLTF
once,TRBJ2-5,TRBD2,TRBV15,TGTGCCACCAGCAGAGTTAGCGGGAGGGGCCAAGAGACCCAGTACTTC,CATSRVSGRGQETQYF
many,TRBJ1-1,TRBD1,TRBV5-6,TGTGCCAGCAGCCCCATGACAGGGCTTGTGAACACTGAAGCTTTCTTT,CASSPMTGLVNTEAFF